The 5 T cell receptor beta chains given below trace back to one sample, sequenced in a study of T-cell reconstitution after alpha-beta-depleted transplantation in children. It was with unique molecular identifiers that the TCRbeta library was prepared. From the PCR reads, TCRdb called clonotypes with MiXCR, one entry per CDR3 protein. The sample contains around 680,000 distinct CDR3 sequences, about 15% of which appear only once. Sequenced here: PBMCs from the stem cell graft donor, sampled from the stem cell graft. The receptor source for this set is a human donor who donated a stem cell graft to a child with acute myeloid leukemia.

This clonotype was counted many times. This chain uses TRBV12-3 or TRBV12-4 with TRBJ1-6, with TRBD1 identical over 7 bases. The CDR3 consists of 12 residues. Trimming took 9 bases from V and 10 from J; bases not matched to a gene: 6. The CDR3 protein is CASWTGGSPLHF. CDR3 in DNA: TGTGCCAGTTGGACAGGAGGATCACCCCTCCACTTT.

This clonotype appeared many times. The genes are TRBV20-1 and TRBJ1-1; TRBD1 might be the D (5 bases). V lost 6 bases and J lost 5, with 16 bases in between. This CDR3 contains 13 residues. CDR1 and CDR2 (germline): DFQATT, SNEGSKA (reference sequence). CDR3 loop: CSADLGEGTEAFF. The CDR3, as DNA: TGCAGTGCCGACCTAGGGGAGGGGACTGAAGCTTTCTTT.

This clonotype was counted at least ten times. The chain combines TRBV29-1 with TRBJ1-6; D may be TRBD1 (5 bases). Germline CDR1 SQVTM, CDR2 ANQGSEA. The CDR3 is 14 residues long. V lost 4 bases, J lost 6 bases, and 13 bases lay in between. The CDR3 sequence is CSVAVGLSNSPLHF. The CDR3 coding sequence is TGCAGCGTTGCGGTGGGACTGAGTAATTCACCCCTCCACTTT.

This clonotype was observed a few times. The J gene is TRBJ1-1, the V gene TRBV12-3 or TRBV12-4; D is perhaps TRBD1 (6 bases). Trimming shortened V by 2 bases and J by 6 bases, and 10 bases separated the two germline ends. This CDR3 spans 13 amino acids. CDR3 nucleotides: TGTGCCAGCAGTTTACTGGGGGCAGCTGAAGCTTTCTTT. It specifies CASSLLGAAEAFF.

J is TRBJ1-1 and V is TRBV5-5; D unclear. This CDR3 has 13 amino acids. Germline CDR1 SGHKS, CDR2 YYEKEE (reference sequence). Trimming left V 2 bases short and J 3 bases short, with 8 bases between. The CDR3 DNA is TGTGCCAGCAGCTTTGGTGGGCACACTGAAGCTTTCTTT. Amino acid sequence: CASSFGGHTEAFF. Variable domain in full (rest from reference TRBV5-5 and TRBJ1-1): DAGVTQSPTHLIKTRGQQVTLRCSPISGHKSVSWYQQVLGQGPQFIFQYYEKEERGRGNFPDRFSARQFPNYSSELNVNALLLGDSALYLCASSFGGHTEAFFGQGTRLTVV.